The entry that follows covers one TCR beta chain sequence. The data were taken from a study of T cell changes during pregnancy in multiple sclerosis. Here immunoSEQ multiplex PCR was the method, and the copy in TCRdb shows in-frame clones only, minus some. The sample includes approximately 100,000 clones, about nine tenths of them seen just once. The germline CDR1 and CDR2 sequences are SEHNR and FQNEAQ (reference sequence). The CDR3 runs 14 residues. After removal of 5 bases from V and 8 bases from J, the junction contained 9 bases not matched to a gene. This specimen consisted of peripheral blood, obtained after pregnancy. The TCR was taken from a female donor with multiple sclerosis, enrolled in a pregnancy study. V usage is TRBV7-9 and J usage is TRBJ1-1, with 9 bases lining up with TRBD1. The CDR3 here is CASSGDRAKGEAFF. The CDR3 DNA follows: TGTGCCAGCAGCGGGGACAGGGCCAAGGGGGAAGCTTTCTTT.